The entry that follows covers one T cell receptor (beta chain) sequence. Its antigen is not identified. This sample is part of a study of blood T cells in healthy people across ages. Regarding the study as a whole: Considered underestimates were the diversity estimates obtained from one million T cells.

The CDR3 sequence is 12 residues long. Germline V CDR1 and CDR2: SGHTA, FQGNSA. Trimming left V 5 bases short and J 5 bases short, with 8 bases between. A sample-barcoded 5' primer and a J-beta primer mix were used in a second PCR of roughly 7 to 11 cycles. TCRdb recomputed calls from the 5' RACE reads with MiXCR, one row per CDR3 protein. The data show some 860,000 distinct CDR3 sequences, around three fifths seen once. This sequence was found in a middle-aged man in good health. The sample consisted of blood. The V call is TRBV7-2, the J call TRBJ2-3; D might be TRBD2 (5 bases). The CDR3, as DNA: TGTGCCAGCAGCGAAGAGGGAGATACGCAGTATTTT. It is translated as CASSEEGDTQYF.